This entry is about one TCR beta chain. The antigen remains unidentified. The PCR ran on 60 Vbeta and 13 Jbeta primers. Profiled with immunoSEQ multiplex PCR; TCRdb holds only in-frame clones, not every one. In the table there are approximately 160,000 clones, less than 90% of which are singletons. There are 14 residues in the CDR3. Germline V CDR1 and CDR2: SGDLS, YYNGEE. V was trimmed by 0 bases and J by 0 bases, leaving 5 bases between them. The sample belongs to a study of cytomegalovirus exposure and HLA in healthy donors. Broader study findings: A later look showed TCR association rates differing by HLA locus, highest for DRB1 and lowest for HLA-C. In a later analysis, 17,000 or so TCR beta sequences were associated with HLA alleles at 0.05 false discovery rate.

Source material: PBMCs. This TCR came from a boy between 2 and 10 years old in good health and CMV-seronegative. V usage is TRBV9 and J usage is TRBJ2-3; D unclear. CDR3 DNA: TGTGCCAGCAGCGTAGTCGCGAGCACAGATACGCAGTATTTT. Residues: CASSVVASTDTQYF.